A selection of T cell receptor beta chains follows, all from one sample in a study of blood T cell repertoires in COVID-19. Produced via immunoSEQ multiplex PCR; TCRdb's table is partial and in-frame only. The sample contains about 160,000 clones, 75% to 90% of which appear only once. Sequences were obtained from peripheral blood. The receptors derive from a man younger than 30 with COVID-19, enrolled during active disease. Both conserved end residues are part of each CDR3. A D gene is named only where the DNA matches it firmly. Rows give clone size only sometimes, using once, few, many, or a class for an expanded clone.

V	size	J	D	DNA	CDR3
TRBV19	-	TRBJ1-4	TRBD1	TGTGCCACGAACAGGGGACTTAATGAAAAACTGTTTTTT	CATNRGLNEKLFF
TRBV5-5	-	TRBJ1-2	-	TGTGCCAGCACTCCCCCATTAACATTTCCACAGATCTATGGCTACACCTTC	CASTPPLTFPQIYGYTF
TRBV28	-	TRBJ2-7	-	TGTGCCAGCAGTTTCGCCCGACAGAGCTACGAGCAGTACTTC	CASSFARQSYEQYF
TRBV4-1	-	TRBJ2-2	-	TGCGCCAGCAGCCAAGATCACGGGGTCAACACCGGGGAGCTGTTTTTT	CASSQDHGVNTGELFF
TRBV11-1	-	TRBJ2-2	-	TGTGCCAGCAGCCCCGAGGGTAGTAACACCGGGGAGCTGTTTTTT	CASSPEGSNTGELFF
TRBV23-1	-	TRBJ2-7	-	TGCGCCAGCAACCCACGAGGGGGATACGAGCAGTACTTC	CASNPRGGYEQYF
TRBV24-1	-	TRBJ2-5	TRBD2	TGTGCCACCAGTTGGGGTTTGCGGGAGGGCCGGGAGACCCAGTACTTC	CATSWGLREGRETQYF
TRBV19	-	TRBJ1-1	-	TGTGCCAGTAGTATGGGAACAGGCAACGCTGAAGCTTTCTTT	CASSMGTGNAEAFF
TRBV4-1	-	TRBJ1-6	TRBD1	TGCGCCAGCAGCCAAGATAGGGGGCGTCTCTATAATTCACCCCTCCACTTT	CASSQDRGRLYNSPLHF
TRBV7-9	-	TRBJ1-1	-	TGTGCCAGCAGCTTAGACATAGCCTTCACTGAAGCTTTCTTT	CASSLDIAFTEAFF
TRBV5-5	-	TRBJ1-2	TRBD1	TGTGCCAGCAGCCCCGGACAGGGGCTGAGCTACACCTTC	CASSPGQGLSYTF
TRBV10-3	-	TRBJ2-1	-	TGTGCCATCAAAAGCAGGTCAAACTACAATGAGCAGTTCTTC	CAIKSRSNYNEQFF
TRBV11-2	-	TRBJ1-1	-	TGTGCCAGCAGACAAGATGGGGGGGTTCCGGAAGCTTTCTTT	CASRQDGGVPEAFF
TRBV4-3	-	TRBJ2-7	-	TGCGCCAGCAGCCAAGATGAAAACAGCTACGAGCAGTACTTC	CASSQDENSYEQYF
TRBV14	-	TRBJ1-1	-	TGTGCCAGCAGCCAGGGCTTTTCGAACACTGAAGCTTTCTTT	CASSQGFSNTEAFF
TRBV19	-	TRBJ2-3	TRBD2	TGTGCCAGTAAGGGGAGGGTGGGCCTCCCAGGTACGCAGTATTTT	CASKGRVGLPGTQYF
TRBV27	-	TRBJ1-4	-	TGTGCCAGCAGCAGGCCCAATGAAAAACTGTTTTTT	CASSRPNEKLFF
TRBV18	-	TRBJ2-7	TRBD2	TGTGCCAGCTCACGAAGGGGGACTAGCGGGAGATACGAGCAGTACTTC	CASSRRGTSGRYEQYF
TRBV6-5	once	TRBJ1-1	-	TGTGCCAGCAGCCTAATGGGGGGTAAAGCTTTCTTT	CASSLMGGKAFF
TRBV2	-	TRBJ1-2	TRBD1	TGTGCCAGCAGTGACAGGGGGGTAGGAGATGGCTACACCTTC	CASSDRGVGDGYTF
TRBV15	-	TRBJ1-2	-	TGTGCCACCAGCCCCCGGGACAAGATCTATGGCTACACCTTC	CATSPRDKIYGYTF
TRBV11-2	-	TRBJ1-6	-	TGTGCCAGCAGCTTAGAGGGAGTTGCGAAGAATAATTCACCCCTCCACTTT	CASSLEGVAKNNSPLHF
TRBV21-1	-	TRBJ2-2	-	TGTGCCAGCATTTGGGAGAGACGGGTGGACACCGGGGAGCTGTTTTTT	CASIWERRVDTGELFF
TRBV3-1/TRBV3-2	-	TRBJ2-5	TRBD2	TGTGCCAGCAGCCCTAGCGGGGCCCAAGAGACCCAGTACTTC	CASSPSGAQETQYF
TRBV6-5	-	TRBJ2-5	-	TGTGCCAGCAGTTACTCGGCAGGGATGAAGACCCAGTACTTC	CASSYSAGMKTQYF
TRBV28	-	TRBJ2-2	TRBD2	TGTGCCAGCAGTTTAAGGGGACTAGCGGGAACGAACACCGGGGAGCTGTTTTTT	CASSLRGLAGTNTGELFF
TRBV7-8	-	TRBJ2-3	-	TGTGCCAGCAGCTTTGATAGCAGCACAGATACGCAGTATTTT	CASSFDSSTDTQYF
TRBV30	once	TRBJ1-3	TRBD1	TGTGCCTGGAGTGAACCCCACAGGGGCCCTGGAAACACCATATATTTT	CAWSEPHRGPGNTIYF
TRBV14	-	TRBJ2-7	-	TGTGCCAGCAGCCAGGGGGCTTACTACGAGCAGTACTTC	CASSQGAYYEQYF
TRBV23-1	once	TRBJ2-2	TRBD1	TGCGCCAGCAGTCACCCGGACAGGGGGAACACCGGGGAGCTGTTTTTT	CASSHPDRGNTGELFF
TRBV19	-	TRBJ2-7	-	TGTGCCAGTAGTATCAAACGGTCCTACGAGCAGTACTTC	CASSIKRSYEQYF
TRBV14	-	TRBJ2-7	TRBD1	TGTGCCAGCAGCCAAGGCCCTCGGACAGGGTCCTACGAGCAGTACTTC	CASSQGPRTGSYEQYF
TRBV7-6	once	TRBJ2-1	TRBD2	TGTGCCAGCAGCTTATATGGGACTAGCGATTCTACGCAGTTCTTC	CASSLYGTSDSTQFF
TRBV5-3	-	TRBJ1-2	-	TGTGCCAGAAGCCCCTACAGTCTGTCGGATGGCTACACCTTC	CARSPYSLSDGYTF
TRBV30	-	TRBJ2-5	-	TGTGCCTGGAGTGTTTACCCCGCAGACCAGTACTTC	CAWSVYPADQYF
TRBV28	-	TRBJ2-7	-	TGTGCCAGCAGTTTAATACTCTACTACAAGCAGTACTTC	CASSLILYYKQYF